This TCR beta chain was captured by sequencing in a study of shared clonotypes between healthy human individuals. General study results and limits: There were few donors, and this limited the genetic and exposure-history diversity represented.

Every subset had its genomic DNA shared out evenly among several immunoSEQ plates. Assay: immunoSEQ multiplex PCR; the TCRdb copy retains only in-frame clones and omits some. The sample lists 600,000 or so clones; 95% were seen once. Germline assignment: CDR1 SGHVS and CDR2 FNYEAQ. With V trimmed by 1 base and J by 2 bases, 5 bases remained unmatched. The CDR3 loop spans 16 amino acids. Naive CD8 populations comprised CD45RO-negative cells positively selected for CCR7, excluding terminally differentiated effector memory CD45RA+ cells. Details on this clone: The antigen is undetermined.

This TCR was sampled from a woman younger than 45 in good health. This chain uses TRBV7-6 with TRBJ1-1, with 9 bases lining up with TRBD1. The sequenced material came from naive CD8+ T cells sorted from blood. The CDR3 is CASSLEGTGRNTEAFF. The CDR3 DNA reads TGTGCCAGCAGCTTAGAAGGGACAGGGCGTAACACTGAAGCTTTCTTT.